A selection of T cell receptor beta chains follows, all from one sample in a study of blood T cell repertoires in COVID-19. TCRdb keeps only in-frame clones here, not all; method: immunoSEQ multiplex PCR. The sample carries about 320,000 clones, about 85% recorded once. The sequenced material came from PBMCs or T cells enriched from blood (not recorded which). The source is a woman younger than 45 who had been exposed to COVID-19. The CDR3 runs from the conserved cysteine through the conserved F or W. Only part of the rows carry a size: once, few, many, or a class if the clone is expanded.

clone_size | j_call | v_call | cdr3_aa
NA | TRBJ2-3 | TRBV29-1 | CSVGSGGADTQYF
NA | TRBJ1-1 | TRBV7-9 | CASSLGGRGIGTEAFF
NA | TRBJ1-1 | TRBV28 | CASKEGRTEAFF
once | TRBJ2-5 | TRBV7-9 | CASSLTILASQETQYF
NA | TRBJ2-5 | TRBV7-2 | CASSPSPADMYQETQYF
few | TRBJ1-4 | TRBV9 | CASSVQGMTNEKLFF
once | TRBJ1-6 | TRBV19 | CASSKQTARTFYSPLHF
NA | TRBJ1-2 | TRBV12-3/TRBV12-4 | CASSSQGVDGYTF
NA | TRBJ2-1 | TRBV30 | CAWSVLRGSEQFF
NA | TRBJ2-2 | TRBV2 | CASNYQTGVNGELFF
NA | TRBJ1-3 | TRBV27 | CAIPRRTAYCSSGNTIYF
NA | TRBJ2-5 | TRBV6-5 | CASSLQGSQETQYF
NA | TRBJ2-3 | TRBV9 | CASSVASGGLSDTQYF
NA | TRBJ2-3 | TRBV19 | CASSIRGQGPDTQYF
NA | TRBJ1-3 | TRBV7-2 | CASSLTDNAWASGNTIYF
NA | TRBJ1-1 | TRBV10-1 | CASMGSDREENTEAFF
NA | TRBJ1-5 | TRBV6-5 | CASRPGQGNQPQHF
NA | TRBJ2-7 | TRBV6-2/TRBV6-3 | CASSGGATYEQYF
NA | TRBJ1-4 | TRBV30 | CAWSTQGAEKLFF
NA | TRBJ1-2 | TRBV20-1 | CSAELYGYTF
NA | TRBJ2-3 | TRBV11-3 | CASSAGAGRRTQLDTQYF
once | TRBJ2-3 | TRBV9 | CASSVLGLADTDTQYF